This T cell receptor beta chain was profiled in a study of shared T cell receptors in the human thymus. This CDR3 has 14 amino acids. Looked up from germline, CDR1 is WNHNN and CDR2 is SYGVQD (reference sequence). Trimming stripped 9 bases from V and 0 bases from J, with 15 bases between. Clones were read by immunoSEQ multiplex PCR, and TCRdb kept only the in-frame ones, dropping some. The sample holds more than 550,000 clones, 70% to 90% seen once. These same data were also listed under a study on human thymus T cells. That paper adds: Corrective surgery for congenital heart defects was being performed on the healthy Finnish infants who served as donors. In corrective heart surgery, resections were taken, and these provided the thymus tissue. It looked as if thymic and blood repertoires used V and J genes in a biased way.

This clonotype was obtained from a girl less than two years old with a congenital heart defect. The chain links TRBV10-1 to TRBJ2-7, with a weak D call TRBD1 (5 bases). Input material: thymocytes. In DNA, the CDR3 is TGCGCCAGTCCGGAAAGACAGAGCTCCTACGAGCAGTACTTC. Translating gives CASPERQSSYEQYF.